Presented here are 9 T cell receptor beta chains from one specimen sequenced in a study of blood T cell repertoires in COVID-19. Assay: immunoSEQ multiplex PCR; the TCRdb copy retains only in-frame clones and omits some. Here the sample spans tens of thousands of clones, roughly 71% being singletons. The sequencing sample was made of peripheral blood. These receptors originate from a woman of 80 years or more with acute or convalescent COVID-19.

V and J are TRBV24-1 and TRBJ2-3; D perhaps matches TRBD2 (6 bases). Germline V CDR1 and CDR2: KGHDR, SFDVKD. This CDR3 has 12 amino acids. The germline V and J ends were trimmed by 10 bases and 6 bases, with 13 bases remaining between them. The CDR3 is CATAGLSDTQYF. In DNA form, the CDR3 reads TGTGCCACAGCGGGTCTTTCCGATACGCAGTATTTT.

J is TRBJ1-6 and V is TRBV6-2 or TRBV6-3; tentatively, D is TRBD1 (5 bases). Trimming removed 2 bases at V and 9 bases at J, with 11 bases between. The CDR3 consists of 14 residues. Germline loops: CDR1 MNHEY, CDR2 SVGEGT. The DNA for the CDR3 is TGTGCCAGCAGTTACCGGCAGGGTCGTTCACCCCTCCACTTT. Protein product: CASSYRQGRSPLHF.

The CDR3 here is CSVRLAGYEQYF. The CDR3 nucleotides read TGCAGCGTTCGTCTAGCGGGCTACGAGCAGTACTTC. This rearrangement joins TRBV29-1 to TRBJ2-7; 8 positions match TRBD2. This CDR3 has 12 residues. The germline gives CDR1 SQVTM, CDR2 ANQGSEA. V lost 5 bases to trimming and J lost 3 bases; unmatched junction nucleotides: 3.

This rearrangement joins TRBV19 to TRBJ2-7; perhaps TRBD2 as D (6 bases). The ends were cut back, 4 bases at V and 5 bases at J, with 15 bases in the middle. The CDR3 covers 14 residues. Germline CDR1 is LNHDA and CDR2 is SQIVND (reference sequence). CDR3 DNA: TGTGCCAGTAGTAGCGGGACTTCGGACCACGAGCAGTACTTC. Its translation is CASSSGTSDHEQYF.

The chain joins TRBV11-2 to TRBJ2-1; 7 bases fit TRBD2. Germline values: CDR1 SGHAT, CDR2 FQNNGV. The V segment lost 0 bases and the J segment 15 bases; nucleotides outside the gene matches: 11. The CDR3 sequence is 14 residues long. The chain's CDR3 is CASSLEYRREKAFF. CDR3 coding DNA: TGTGCCAGCAGCTTAGAATATAGGCGGGAGAAGGCGTTCTTC.

This clone was found once. The chain couples TRBV27 to TRBJ1-2; TRBD1 aligns across 9 bases. V trimming: 6 bases; J trimming: 4 bases; junction bases outside the gene matches: 6. The CDR3 has 14 residues. From germline, CDR1 is MNHEY and CDR2 SMNVEV (reference sequence). The CDR3 sequence: CASRESGQGYGYTF. CDR3 coding DNA: TGTGCCAGCAGGGAGTCGGGACAGGGCTATGGCTACACCTTC.

The table lists this clone with a few counts. V gene TRBV4-2 combines with J gene TRBJ2-3; the D gene is possibly TRBD1 (6 bases). V was pared by 5 bases and J by 2 bases, with 17 bases between. Germline-derived CDR1 and CDR2 are LGHNA and YNFKEQ. The CDR3 runs to 16 residues. The CDR3 nucleotides are TGTGCCAGCAGCACTCGAACCGGGACAATCACAGATACGCAGTATTTT. Translated: CASSTRTGTITDTQYF.

The J gene is TRBJ1-6, the V gene TRBV25-1, with 8 positions matching TRBD1. Germline CDR1 and CDR2: MGHDK and SYGVNS. With V trimmed by 5 bases and J by 7 bases, 4 bases remained unmatched. The CDR3 totals 14 residues. The CDR3 loop is CASSRQGQNSPLHF. Written as DNA, the CDR3 is TGTGCCAGCAGTAGACAGGGGCAGAATTCACCCCTCCACTTT.

The chain has TRBV18 and TRBJ2-1, with 13 bases matching TRBD2. Per germline, CDR1 KGHSH and CDR2 LQKENI. Trimming took 5 bases from V and 4 from J; bases not matched to a gene: 11. The CDR3 extends over 18 amino acids. The CDR3 DNA reads as TGTGCCAGCTCATCGGCTCCGGGACTAGCGGGAAGTTACAATGAGCAGTTCTTC. Its translation: CASSSAPGLAGSYNEQFF.